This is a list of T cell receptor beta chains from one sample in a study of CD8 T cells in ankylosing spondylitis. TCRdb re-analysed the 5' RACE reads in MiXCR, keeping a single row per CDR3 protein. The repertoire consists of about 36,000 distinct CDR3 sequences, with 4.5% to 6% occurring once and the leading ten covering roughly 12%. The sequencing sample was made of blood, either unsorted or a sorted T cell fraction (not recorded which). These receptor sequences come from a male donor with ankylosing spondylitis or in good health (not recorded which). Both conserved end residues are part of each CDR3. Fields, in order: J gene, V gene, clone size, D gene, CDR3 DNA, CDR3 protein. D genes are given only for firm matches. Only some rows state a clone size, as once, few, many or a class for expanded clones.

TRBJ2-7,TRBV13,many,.,TGTGCCAGCAGCGGGGACGGAACCTACGAGCAGTACTTC,CASSGDGTYEQYF
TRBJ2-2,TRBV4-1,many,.,TGCGCCAGCAGCCAAGTTCTGGCGGGTGATACCGGGGAGCTGTTTTTT,CASSQVLAGDTGELFF
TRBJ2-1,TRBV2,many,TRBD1,TGTGCCAGCAGATGGACAGGGGGCTCCTACAATGAGCAGTTCTTC,CASRWTGGSYNEQFF
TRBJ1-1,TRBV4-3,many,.,TGCGCCAGCAGCCCCTCCCGGGGGGACACTGAAGCTTTCTTT,CASSPSRGDTEAFF
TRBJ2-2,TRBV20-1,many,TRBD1,TGCAGTGCTAGAGGACAGGGGGTTGCCGGGGAGCTGTTTTTT,CSARGQGVAGELFF
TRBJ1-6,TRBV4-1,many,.,TGCGCCAGCAGACAACTAGGGAGTGATTCACCCCTCCACTTT,CASRQLGSDSPLHF
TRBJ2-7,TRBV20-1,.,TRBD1,TGCAGTCCCAAACAGGGGTCGGGTGAGCAGTACTTC,CSPKQGSGEQYF
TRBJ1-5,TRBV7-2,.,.,TGTGCCAGCAGCTTGGGGCAGCGCAATCAGCCCCAGCATTTT,CASSLGQRNQPQHF
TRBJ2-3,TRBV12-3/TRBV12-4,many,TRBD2,TGTGCCAGCAGCCGGGAGGCCCAAGATACGCAGTATTTT,CASSREAQDTQYF
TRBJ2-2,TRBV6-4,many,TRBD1,TGTGCCAGCAGTCATCGACAGGGGACCGGGGAGCTGTTTTTT,CASSHRQGTGELFF
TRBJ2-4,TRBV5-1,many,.,TGCGCCAGCAGCTTGGACCCGGCCAAAATTCAGTACTTC,CASSLDPAKIQYF
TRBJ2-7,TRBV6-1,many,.,TGTGCCAGCAGTGAATATGGCGGGTTCTACGAGCAGTACTTC,CASSEYGGFYEQYF
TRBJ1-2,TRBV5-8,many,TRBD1,TGTGCCAGCAGCCCGGGACAGGGGGACTATGGCTACACCTTC,CASSPGQGDYGYTF
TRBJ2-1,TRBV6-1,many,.,TGTGCCAGCAGCCAGGTCGAGAACTCCTACAATGAGCAGTTCTTC,CASSQVENSYNEQFF
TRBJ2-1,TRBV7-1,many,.,TGTGCCAGCAGCTCCGGGCTGAGCTCCTACAATGAGCAGTTCTTC,CASSSGLSSYNEQFF
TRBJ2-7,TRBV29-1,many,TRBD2,TGCAGCGTTGGGACTAGCGTAGGCGAGCAGTACTTC,CSVGTSVGEQYF
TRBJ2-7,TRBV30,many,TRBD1,TGTGCCTGTTACCGGGACAGTATCTACGAGCAGTACTTC,CACYRDSIYEQYF
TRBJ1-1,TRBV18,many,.,TGTGCCAGCTCAGCAACCGGGGGCCTGGGTGAAGCTTTCTTT,CASSATGGLGEAFF
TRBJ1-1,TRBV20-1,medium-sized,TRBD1,TGCAGTGTTGGACAGGGGAACACTGAAGCTTTCTTT,CSVGQGNTEAFF
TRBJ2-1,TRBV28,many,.,TGTGCCAGCATTTACCCCCCAAACAATGAGCAGTTCTTC,CASIYPPNNEQFF
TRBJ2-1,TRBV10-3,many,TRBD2,TGTGCCATCGGCCCCAGCGGGGGGGCCAATGAGCAGTTCTTC,CAIGPSGGANEQFF
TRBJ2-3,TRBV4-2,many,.,TGTGCCAGCAGCCAAGGGTCAGGTAGAGGTGGGGCGGATACGCAGTATTTT,CASSQGSGRGGADTQYF
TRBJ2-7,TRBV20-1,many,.,TGCAGTGCTACCGACACGAAAGGCTCCTACGAGCAGTACTTC,CSATDTKGSYEQYF
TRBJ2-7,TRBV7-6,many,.,TGTGCCAGCAGCTTGGGTTCTGGGGATAGGGCCTACGAGCAGTACTTC,CASSLGSGDRAYEQYF